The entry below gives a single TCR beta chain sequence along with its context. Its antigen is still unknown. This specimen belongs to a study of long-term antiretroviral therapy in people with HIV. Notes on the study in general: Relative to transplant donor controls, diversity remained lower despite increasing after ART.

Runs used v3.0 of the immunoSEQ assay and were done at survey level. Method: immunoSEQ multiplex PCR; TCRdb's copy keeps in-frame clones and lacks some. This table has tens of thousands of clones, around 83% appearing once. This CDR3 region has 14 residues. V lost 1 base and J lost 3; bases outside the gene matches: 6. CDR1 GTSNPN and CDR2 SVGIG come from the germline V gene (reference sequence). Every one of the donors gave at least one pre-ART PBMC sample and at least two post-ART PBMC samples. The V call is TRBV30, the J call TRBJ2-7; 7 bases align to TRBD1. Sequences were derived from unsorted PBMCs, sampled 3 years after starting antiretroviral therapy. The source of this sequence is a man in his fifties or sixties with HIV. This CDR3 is CAWSGGQSFYEQYF. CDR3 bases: TGTGCCTGGAGTGGGGGACAGTCATTCTACGAGCAGTACTTC.